These 18 T cell receptor beta chains share one sample of origin, sequenced in a study of blood T cell repertoires in COVID-19. TCRdb's table, derived via immunoSEQ multiplex PCR, lists solely in-frame clones and lacks some. The data contain about 74,000 clones, roughly 90% of them singletons. The sample consisted of peripheral blood. The source of these receptors is a man aged 50 or older with acute or convalescent COVID-19.

V gene TRBV27 combines with J gene TRBJ2-6; the D gene is possibly TRBD2 (6 bases). V was pared by 5 bases and J by 1 base, with 24 bases between. The CDR3 totals 20 residues. Per the germline V gene, CDR1 is MNHEY and CDR2 is SMNVEV (reference sequence). The DNA for the CDR3 is TGTGCCAGCAGTCCCGGGTGGGGCAGGGAGGCCGCTTCTGGGGCCAACGTCCTGACTTTC. Its protein product is CASSPGWGREAASGANVLTF.

The J gene is TRBJ2-1, the V gene TRBV11-2, with TRBD2 matching over 8 bases. Trimming took 5 bases from V and 2 from J; bases not matched to a gene: 8. Germline loops: CDR1 SGHAT, CDR2 FQNNGV. The CDR3 is 16 amino acids. CDR3 region: CASSHPSGLPYNEQFF. CDR3 coding DNA: TGTGCCAGCAGCCACCCTAGCGGGCTGCCCTACAATGAGCAGTTCTTC.

The chain uses TRBV6-5 and TRBJ2-7, with D perhaps TRBD1 (6 bases). The CDR3 is made up of 13 amino acids. Between the trimmed V and J ends, which lost 7 bases and 3 bases, there was a span of 13 bases. Germline V lookup: CDR1 MNHEY, CDR2 SVGAGI. Here the CDR3 DNA reads TGTGCCAGCAAGGACAGTGACGACTACGAGCAGTACTTC. This gives the protein CASKDSDDYEQYF.

The chain employs TRBV5-1 and TRBJ1-1; D is unresolved. With 4 bases removed from V and 3 bases from J, the gap between germline ends came to 13 bases. Germline V CDR1 and CDR2: SGHRS, YFSETQ. This CDR3 spans 14 amino acids. The CDR3 spells CASSKSNYDTEAFF. The CDR3 nucleotides are TGCGCCAGCAGCAAGAGTAATTACGACACTGAAGCTTTCTTT.

The count of this clone is one. This chain uses TRBV28 with TRBJ1-5; the D gene is possibly TRBD1 (5 bases). This CDR3 region has 14 residues. V gave up 3 bases and J gave up 5 bases, with 11 bases separating them. CDR1 MDHEN and CDR2 SYDVKM come from the germline V gene. DNA for the CDR3: TGTGCCAGCAGTTTCGCGGGACTAGATCAGCCCCAGCATTTT. It is translated as CASSFAGLDQPQHF.

V and J are TRBV6-4 and TRBJ1-2; 8 bases agree with TRBD1. CDR3 length equals 14 residues. Germline assignment: CDR1 MRHNA and CDR2 SNTAGT. V shed 3 bases, J shed 8 bases, and the junction held 8 bases outside the gene matches. Written as DNA, the CDR3 is TGTGCCAGCAGTGATTCAGGGGGCGTTAACGGCTACACCTTC. It specifies CASSDSGGVNGYTF.

The gene calls are TRBV6-2 or TRBV6-3 and TRBJ1-5; D is undetermined. V gave up 6 bases and J gave up 7 bases, with 13 bases separating them. The length of the CDR3 is 13 residues. Germline-derived CDR1 and CDR2 are MNHEY and SVGEGT. Here the CDR3 DNA reads TGTGCCAGCAGCTCTGAGTACCGGCAGCCCCAGCATTTT. This encodes CASSSEYRQPQHF.

The chain employs TRBV7-7 and TRBJ2-2; 9 nucleotides agree with TRBD2. CDR3 size: 18 residues. With 1 base clipped from V and 1 base from J, the junction kept 7 bases outside the gene matches. The V gene's germline CDR1 is SSHAT and CDR2 FNYEAQ (reference sequence). For the CDR3, the DNA is TGTGCCAGCAGCTTAGAGTCGACTAGCGGACGGAACACCGGGGAGCTGTTTTTT. This translates into CASSLESTSGRNTGELFF.

The chain recombines TRBV12-3 or TRBV12-4 with TRBJ1-5, with D unclear. The V gene lost 6 bases and the J gene lost 12 bases, with 15 bases spanning the gap. The CDR3 has 12 residues. CDR3 protein: CASSLPAGYQHF. CDR3 coding DNA: TGTGCCAGCAGCCTCCCCGCGGGATACCAGCATTTT.

The chain combines TRBV9 with TRBJ1-5; TRBD1 agrees at 7 bases. The CDR3 runs 15 residues. J was trimmed by 9 bases and V by 0 bases; bases with no gene match: 9. CDR1 is SGDLS, CDR2 YYNGEE, per germline. The CDR3 reads CASSVGGTALGPQHF. The CDR3 region has the DNA TGTGCCAGCAGCGTAGGGGGGACAGCCCTCGGGCCCCAGCATTTT.

V and J are TRBV7-2 and TRBJ1-6; 9 bases are shared with TRBD1. J lost 5 bases, V lost 4 bases, and 6 bases had no gene match. Germline loops: CDR1 SGHTA, CDR2 FQGNSA. CDR3 size: 16 residues. DNA of the CDR3: TGTGCCAGCAGCTCAGGGACAGGGACGAATAATTCACCCCTCCACTTT. Protein product: CASSSGTGTNNSPLHF.

The rearrangement uses TRBV2 and TRBJ1-1; unclear D gene. CDR3 length: 14 amino acids. Germline V gene data show CDR1 as SNHLY and CDR2 as FYNNEI. V gave up 2 bases and J gave up 6 bases, with 13 bases separating them. The CDR3 DNA is TGTGCCAGCAGTGAATCCCCGGGGAGCGCTGAAGCTTTCTTT. Protein product: CASSESPGSAEAFF.

This clone was counted a single time. The CDR3 nucleotides read TGTGCCAGCAGCCCTACTAGTTTTCAGACCCAGTACTTC. Protein sequence: CASSPTSFQTQYF. The chain combines TRBV12-3 or TRBV12-4 with TRBJ2-5; D might be TRBD2 (5 bases). This CDR3 is built from 13 residues. Between the trimmed V and J ends, which lost 6 bases and 6 bases, there was a span of 14 bases.

This CDR3 reads CASSLDRESGYTF. The CDR3 DNA follows: TGTGCCAGCTCTTTGGACAGGGAGAGTGGCTACACCTTC. The chain recombines TRBV6-5 with TRBJ1-2; 8 nucleotides align to TRBD1. CDR1 is MNHEY and CDR2 is SVGAGI in the germline V gene. V trimming: 8 bases; J trimming: 7 bases; junction bases outside the gene matches: 9. This CDR3 is 13 amino acids long.

This clone appeared once. This sequence joins TRBV27 and TRBJ2-7; D may be TRBD2 (6 bases). This CDR3 comprises 16 residues. Germline CDR1 MNHEY, CDR2 SMNVEV (reference sequence). The V end was cut by 0 bases, the J end by 4 bases, with 16 bases between. Written as DNA, the CDR3 is TGTGCCAGCAGTTTATCGGGTGGCGGGACGGGGTACGAGCAGTACTTC. Its protein product is CASSLSGGGTGYEQYF.

The rearrangement links TRBV18 to TRBJ2-5; 8 nucleotides align to TRBD1. There are 14 residues in the CDR3. Germline V CDR1 and CDR2: KGHSH, LQKENI. After removal of 6 bases from V and 1 base from J, the junction contained 4 bases not matched to a gene. CDR3 DNA sequence: TGTGCCAGCTCTCTCGACAGGGGCCAAGAGACCCAGTACTTC. This translates into CASSLDRGQETQYF.

The chain recombines TRBV4-1 with TRBJ1-2; 7 nucleotides line up with TRBD1. After removal of 4 bases from V and 7 bases from J, the junction contained 12 bases not matched to a gene. The CDR3 runs 15 residues. Looked up from germline, CDR1 is MGHRA and CDR2 is YSYEKL. CDR3 sequence (DNA): TGCGCCAGCAGCCCCAGGGCAGGGACAGACGGTGGCTACACCTTC. Translating gives CASSPRAGTDGGYTF.

V usage is TRBV11-2 and J usage is TRBJ2-2, with TRBD1 matching 9 bases. Per germline, CDR1 SGHAT and CDR2 FQNNGV. The J segment lost 5 bases and the V segment lost 10 bases, leaving 8 bases of the junction unmatched. The CDR3 spans 14 residues. The CDR3 bases are TGTGCCACCACGGACAGGGGAGGAACCGGGGAGCTGTTTTTT. Its translation: CATTDRGGTGELFF.